This T cell receptor (beta chain) was sequenced during a study of blood T cell repertoires in COVID-19. Study context: Sites in the United States, Italy and Spain provided acute and convalescent COVID-19 samples. PBMCs, B-cell-depleted T cells, or T cells provided the cDNA or gDNA that made up the material.

Clones were read by immunoSEQ multiplex PCR, and TCRdb kept only the in-frame ones, dropping some. The sample has about 240,000 clones, roughly 86% seen once. Germline values: CDR1 LNHDA, CDR2 SQIVND (reference sequence). The CDR3 contains 13 residues. Trimming shortened V by 7 bases and J by 6 bases, and 13 bases separated the two germline ends. V gene TRBV19 combines with J gene TRBJ2-1; tentatively, D is TRBD2 (6 bases). The sequencing sample was made of peripheral blood. The clonotype comes from an elderly man with acute or convalescent COVID-19. This CDR3 is CASNVGGPNEQFF. The CDR3 DNA follows: TGTGCCAGTAACGTGGGGGGTCCCAATGAGCAGTTCTTC.